This T cell receptor (beta chain) was identified in a study of shared clonotypes between healthy human individuals. Sequencing was performed with immunoSEQ multiplex PCR; in TCRdb, only in-frame clones are kept and a portion is missing. This sample has 2 million to 3 million clones, with over 85% found just once. CDR3 length: 16 amino acids. Trimming removed 3 bases at V and 9 bases at J, with 21 bases between. Germline V gene lookup returns CDR1 SGHAT and CDR2 FQNNGV. This clone came up once. Sequenced input: naive CD4+ T cells from PBMCs. As for subset: CD45RA+ positively selected. The source is a man aged 18 to 30 in good health. Some clones in this sample may be carry-over from other donors' samples. The gene calls are TRBV11-2 and TRBJ2-1; perhaps TRBD2 as D (6 bases). The CDR3 here is CASSFGLGRGGSEQFF. DNA for the CDR3: TGTGCCAGCAGCTTCGGTCTCGGGCGAGGAGGGTCTGAGCAGTTCTTC.